Listed below are T cell receptor beta chains from one sample, sequenced in a study of blood T cells in healthy people across ages. TCRdb recomputed calls from the 5' RACE reads with MiXCR, one row per CDR3 protein. The sample shows about 1.4 million distinct CDR3 sequences, approximately 63% of them seen only once. Sequencing was done on a sample of blood. These receptors were obtained from a man aged 18 to 30 in good health. Both conserved end residues are part of each CDR3. Fields, in order: V gene, J gene, clone size, D gene, CDR3 protein, CDR3 DNA. The D gene is left open where the match is weak. Size tells how often a clone was seen (once, few, many) or the class of an expanded clone, and some rows leave it out.

V: TRBV7-2
J: TRBJ2-7
size: many
D: NA
CDR3: CASSLGVGRIYEQYF
DNA: TGTGCCAGCAGCTTAGGGGTAGGACGTATCTACGAGCAGTACTTC

V: TRBV7-4
J: TRBJ2-7
size: NA
D: NA
CDR3: CASSLACPNHEQYF
DNA: TGTGCCAGCAGCTTAGCTTGTCCCAACCACGAGCAGTACTTC

V: TRBV6-6
J: TRBJ2-7
size: NA
D: TRBD2
CDR3: CASGTLGLAVTYEQYF
DNA: TGTGCCAGCGGTACCCTGGGACTAGCGGTAACCTACGAGCAGTACTTC

V: TRBV4-2
J: TRBJ2-1
size: once
D: TRBD2
CDR3: CASSQGTSGSTYNEQFF
DNA: TGTGCCAGCAGCCAAGGGACTAGCGGGAGCACCTACAATGAGCAGTTCTTC

V: TRBV27
J: TRBJ2-3
size: few
D: NA
CDR3: CASSWGPDDTQYF
DNA: TGTGCCAGCAGTTGGGGGCCCGACGATACGCAGTATTTT

V: TRBV14
J: TRBJ2-1
size: few
D: TRBD1
CDR3: CASSHNRGSEQFF
DNA: TGTGCCAGCAGCCACAACAGGGGGAGTGAGCAGTTCTTC

V: TRBV12-3/TRBV12-4
J: TRBJ1-1
size: few
D: NA
CDR3: CASSPRDTMNTEAFF
DNA: TGTGCCAGCAGTCCCCGGGACACAATGAACACTGAAGCTTTCTTT

V: TRBV29-1
J: TRBJ2-3
size: NA
D: TRBD2
CDR3: CSVEVAGETDTQYF
DNA: TGCAGCGTTGAAGTAGCGGGGGAAACAGATACGCAGTATTTT

V: TRBV27
J: TRBJ2-1
size: once
D: TRBD1
CDR3: CASSLFGTGPINEQFF
DNA: TGTGCCAGCAGTTTATTCGGGACAGGTCCCATCAATGAGCAGTTCTTC

V: TRBV7-2
J: TRBJ1-4
size: NA
D: NA
CDR3: CASSQRAPGTNEKLFF
DNA: TGTGCCAGCAGCCAGCGGGCCCCAGGAACTAATGAAAAACTGTTTTTT

V: TRBV2
J: TRBJ1-1
size: NA
D: NA
CDR3: CASELDTEAFF
DNA: TGTGCCAGCGAGCTTGACACTGAAGCTTTCTTT

V: TRBV25-1
J: TRBJ2-5
size: few
D: NA
CDR3: CASSDYRGGYQETQYF
DNA: TGTGCCAGCAGTGACTACAGGGGGGGCTACCAAGAGACCCAGTACTTC

V: TRBV29-1
J: TRBJ2-4
size: few
D: TRBD1
CDR3: CSEDREPKNIQYF
DNA: TGCAGCGAAGACAGGGAGCCCAAAAACATTCAGTACTTC

V: TRBV7-2
J: TRBJ2-2
size: NA
D: NA
CDR3: CASSRPPGELFF
DNA: TGTGCCAGCAGTAGACCCCCCGGGGAGCTGTTTTTT

V: TRBV6-6
J: TRBJ2-1
size: NA
D: TRBD2
CDR3: CATSLAGGSYNEQFF
DNA: TGTGCCACTTCGTTGGCGGGAGGCTCCTACAATGAGCAGTTCTTC

V: TRBV10-2
J: TRBJ2-7
size: few
D: TRBD1
CDR3: CASGDRVSYEQYF
DNA: TGCGCCAGCGGGGACAGGGTCTCCTACGAGCAGTACTTC

V: TRBV11-3
J: TRBJ2-3
size: NA
D: NA
CDR3: CAGSFGGPGDTQYF
DNA: TGTGCCGGCAGCTTCGGCGGGCCTGGAGATACGCAGTATTTT

V: TRBV7-9
J: TRBJ1-5
size: NA
D: TRBD1
CDR3: CASSSGDRGLRDQPQHF
DNA: TGTGCCAGCAGCTCCGGAGACAGGGGGCTGCGTGATCAGCCCCAGCATTTT

V: TRBV2
J: TRBJ2-1
size: few
D: TRBD1
CDR3: CASSAETGVINEQFF
DNA: TGTGCCAGCAGTGCTGAGACAGGGGTTATTAATGAGCAGTTCTTC

V: TRBV6-1
J: TRBJ2-1
size: NA
D: NA
CDR3: CASSEALADTCNEQFF
DNA: TGTGCCAGCAGTGAAGCGTTAGCAGACACCTGCAATGAGCAGTTCTTC

V: TRBV30
J: TRBJ1-2
size: NA
D: NA
CDR3: CAWTWENYGYTF
DNA: TGTGCCTGGACCTGGGAAAACTATGGCTACACCTTC

V: TRBV6-6
J: TRBJ2-3
size: once
D: NA
CDR3: CASTRDSNTQYF
DNA: TGTGCCAGCACAAGGGATTCAAATACGCAGTATTTT

V: TRBV29-1
J: TRBJ2-5
size: few
D: NA
CDR3: CSVEDETDQETQYF
DNA: TGCAGCGTTGAAGATGAGACAGACCAAGAGACCCAGTACTTC

V: TRBV6-1
J: TRBJ2-4
size: NA
D: TRBD2
CDR3: CASSDPGLAVNIQYF
DNA: TGTGCCAGCAGTGACCCCGGACTAGCGGTAAACATTCAGTACTTC

V: TRBV2
J: TRBJ2-5
size: NA
D: TRBD2
CDR3: CASSEGLAAEETQYF
DNA: TGTGCCAGCAGTGAGGGACTAGCGGCGGAAGAGACCCAGTACTTC

V: TRBV5-5
J: TRBJ2-7
size: NA
D: NA
CDR3: CASSFSWAGPFYEQYF
DNA: TGTGCCAGCAGCTTCTCTTGGGCAGGGCCCTTCTACGAGCAGTACTTC

V: TRBV2
J: TRBJ2-6
size: NA
D: NA
CDR3: CASSESLGGSGANVLTF
DNA: TGTGCCAGCAGTGAGAGTTTGGGCGGCTCTGGGGCCAACGTCCTGACTTTC

V: TRBV7-8
J: TRBJ2-1
size: NA
D: NA
CDR3: CASSSLPGLVQGQFF
DNA: TGTGCCAGCAGCTCCCTCCCGGGACTCGTCCAGGGGCAGTTCTTC